The 3 T cell receptor beta chains below all came from one sample that was sequenced in a study of OX40 agonist ivuxolimab in advanced cancers. The method was immunoSEQ multiplex PCR; TCRdb's version includes in-frame clones alone and lacks a portion of them. The repertoire has 20,000 to 25,000 clones, 73% of them found once; the top ten carry 15% to 20%. The source was CD4+ or CD8+ T cells sorted from blood, collected in a trial of the OX40 agonist ivuxolimab. These receptors were taken from an adult with an advanced solid tumor such as melanoma, head and neck, liver or kidney cancer.

Only a few counts were recorded for this clone. This chain joins TRBV9 and TRBJ2-2; D may be TRBD1 (6 bases). The length of the CDR3 is 18 residues. CDR1 SGDLS and CDR2 YYNGEE come from the germline V gene. V was clipped by 2 bases and J by 0 bases, with 17 bases between them. As DNA, the CDR3 is TGTGCCAGCAGCGTGACTGGGACACCCTCAGCGAACACCGGGGAGCTGTTTTTT. Its protein is CASSVTGTPSANTGELFF.

The gene calls are TRBV7-9 and TRBJ2-1; maybe TRBD2 (6 bases). The germline V gene has CDR1 SEHNR and CDR2 FQNEAQ (reference sequence). There are 16 residues in the CDR3. The V end was cut by 3 bases, the J end by 8 bases, with 20 bases between. The chain's CDR3 is CASSFSAGIRVDEQFF. The CDR3 DNA reads TGTGCCAGCAGCTTTTCGGCGGGAATCAGAGTCGATGAGCAGTTCTTC.

CDR3 amino acids: CSVAGTEYGYTF. The CDR3 DNA follows: TGCAGCGTGGCCGGGACGGAATATGGCTACACCTTC. The gene calls are TRBV29-1 and TRBJ1-2; perhaps TRBD1 as D (5 bases). Germline V gene lookup returns CDR1 SQVTM and CDR2 ANQGSEA. V gave up 6 bases and J gave up 5 bases, with 13 bases separating them. The CDR3 totals 12 residues.